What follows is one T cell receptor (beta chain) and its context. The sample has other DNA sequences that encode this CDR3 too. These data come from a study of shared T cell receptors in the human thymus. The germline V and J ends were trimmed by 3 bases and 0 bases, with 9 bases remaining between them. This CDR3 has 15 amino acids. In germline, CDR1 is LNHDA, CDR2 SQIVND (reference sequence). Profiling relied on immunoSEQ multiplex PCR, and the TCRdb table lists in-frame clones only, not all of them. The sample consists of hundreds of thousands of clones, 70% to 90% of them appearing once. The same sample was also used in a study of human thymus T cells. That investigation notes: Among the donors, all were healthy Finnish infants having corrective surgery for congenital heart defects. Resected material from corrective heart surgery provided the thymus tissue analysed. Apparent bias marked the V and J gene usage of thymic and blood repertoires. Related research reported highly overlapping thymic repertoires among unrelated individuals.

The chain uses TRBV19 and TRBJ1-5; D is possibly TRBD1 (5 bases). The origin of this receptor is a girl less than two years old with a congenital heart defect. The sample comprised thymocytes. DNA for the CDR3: TGTGCCAGTAGTATTACAGGTTATAGCAATCAGCCCCAGCATTTT. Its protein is CASSITGYSNQPQHF.